The clone carrying this T cell receptor (beta chain) was seen a few times. What it binds is unknown. A single record per CDR3 protein comes from TCRdb applying MiXCR to the 5' RACE reads. The repertoire consists of about 430,000 distinct CDR3 sequences, with roughly 18% occurring once and the leading ten covering roughly 21%. This record belongs to a study of T-cell memory formation after mild COVID-19. Study-wide background: The two donors had largely donor-specific TCR clusters. Study-level points and caveats: Memory sampled before infection contained some responding clones, suggesting cross-reactive memory joined. Clones shrinking from day 15 to 85 showed even CD4/CD8 mixes; later expanders tilted CD4+.

The CDR3 has 14 amino acids. Germline CDR1 is DFQATT and CDR2 is SNEGSKA (reference sequence). Trimming stripped 3 bases from V and 3 bases from J, with 12 bases between. The gene calls are TRBV20-1 and TRBJ2-1; D uncertain. The receptor's source is a man aged 18-30 years who had mild COVID-19 (a few samples of this study predate the infection). Cell type and time point are not known. Sequencing was carried out using PBMCs or a T cell subset sorted from them (not recorded which). The CDR3 region has the DNA TGCAGTGCTAGCATCCAGACCCACTACAATGAGCAGTTCTTC. Its translation: CSASIQTHYNEQFF.